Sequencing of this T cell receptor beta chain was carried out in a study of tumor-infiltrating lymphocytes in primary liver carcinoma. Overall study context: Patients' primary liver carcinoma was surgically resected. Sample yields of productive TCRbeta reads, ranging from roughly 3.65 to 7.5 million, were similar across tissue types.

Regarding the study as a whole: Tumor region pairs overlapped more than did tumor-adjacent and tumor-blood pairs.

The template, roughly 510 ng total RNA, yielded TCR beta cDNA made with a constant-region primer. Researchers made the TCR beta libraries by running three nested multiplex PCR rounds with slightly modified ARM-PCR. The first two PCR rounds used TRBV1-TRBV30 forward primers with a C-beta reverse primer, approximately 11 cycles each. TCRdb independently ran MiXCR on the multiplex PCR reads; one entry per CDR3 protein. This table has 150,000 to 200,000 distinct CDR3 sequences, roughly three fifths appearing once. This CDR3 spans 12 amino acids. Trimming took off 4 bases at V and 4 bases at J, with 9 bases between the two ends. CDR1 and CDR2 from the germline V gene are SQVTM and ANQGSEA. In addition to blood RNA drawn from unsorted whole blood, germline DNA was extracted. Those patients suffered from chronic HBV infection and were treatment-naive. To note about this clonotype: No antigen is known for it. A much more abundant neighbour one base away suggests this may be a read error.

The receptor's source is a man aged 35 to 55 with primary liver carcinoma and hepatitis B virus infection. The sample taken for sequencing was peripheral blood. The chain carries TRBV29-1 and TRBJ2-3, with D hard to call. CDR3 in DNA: TGCAGCGTTGTGGTTATCGCAGATACGCAGTATTTT. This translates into CSVVVIADTQYF.